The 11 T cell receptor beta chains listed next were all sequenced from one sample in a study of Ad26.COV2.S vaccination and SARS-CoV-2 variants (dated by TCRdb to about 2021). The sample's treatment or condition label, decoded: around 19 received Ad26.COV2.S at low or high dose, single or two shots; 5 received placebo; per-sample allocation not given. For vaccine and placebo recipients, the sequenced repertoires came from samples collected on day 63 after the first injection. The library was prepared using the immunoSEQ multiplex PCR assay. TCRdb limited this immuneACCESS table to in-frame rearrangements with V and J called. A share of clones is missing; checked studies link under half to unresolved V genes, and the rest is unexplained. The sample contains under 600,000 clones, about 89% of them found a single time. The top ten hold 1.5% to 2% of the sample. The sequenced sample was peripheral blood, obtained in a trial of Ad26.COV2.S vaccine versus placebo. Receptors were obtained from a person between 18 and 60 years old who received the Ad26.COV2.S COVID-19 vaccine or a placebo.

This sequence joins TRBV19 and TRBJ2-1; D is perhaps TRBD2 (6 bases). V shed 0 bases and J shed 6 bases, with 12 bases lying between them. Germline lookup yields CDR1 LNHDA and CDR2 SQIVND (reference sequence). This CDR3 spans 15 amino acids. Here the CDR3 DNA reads TGTGCCAGTAGTATAGACCCCCGGGGGTCCAATGAGCAGTTCTTC. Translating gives CASSIDPRGSNEQFF.

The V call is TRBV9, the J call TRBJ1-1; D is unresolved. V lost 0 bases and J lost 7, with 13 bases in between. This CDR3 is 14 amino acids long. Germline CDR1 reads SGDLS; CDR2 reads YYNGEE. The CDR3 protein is CASSVGVGSREAFF. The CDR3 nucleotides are TGTGCCAGCAGCGTAGGGGTAGGCTCCCGTGAAGCTTTCTTT.

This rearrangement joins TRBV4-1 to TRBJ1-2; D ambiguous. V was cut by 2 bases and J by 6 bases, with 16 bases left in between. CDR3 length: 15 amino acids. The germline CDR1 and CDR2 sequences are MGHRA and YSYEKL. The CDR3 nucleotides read TGCGCCAGCAGCCAACCCCACGAGACAAGAGATGGCTACACCTTC. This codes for CASSQPHETRDGYTF.

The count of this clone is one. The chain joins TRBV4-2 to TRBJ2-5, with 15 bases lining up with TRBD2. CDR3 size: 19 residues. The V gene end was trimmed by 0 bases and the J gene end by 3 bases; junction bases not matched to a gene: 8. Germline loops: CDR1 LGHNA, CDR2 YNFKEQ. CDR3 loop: CASSQEGLAGGLSKETQYF. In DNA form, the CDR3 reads TGTGCCAGCAGCCAAGAGGGACTAGCGGGAGGCCTAAGTAAAGAGACCCAGTACTTC.

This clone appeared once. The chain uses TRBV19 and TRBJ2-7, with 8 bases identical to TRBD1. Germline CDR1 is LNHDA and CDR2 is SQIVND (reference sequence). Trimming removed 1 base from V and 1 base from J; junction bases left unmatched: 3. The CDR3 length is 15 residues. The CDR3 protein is CASSIAGTGSYEQYF. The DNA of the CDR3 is TGTGCCAGTAGTATAGCCGGGACAGGATCCTACGAGCAGTACTTC.

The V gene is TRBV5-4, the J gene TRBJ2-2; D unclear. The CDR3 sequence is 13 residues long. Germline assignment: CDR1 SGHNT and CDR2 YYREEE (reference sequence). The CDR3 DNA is TGTGTGATCGTAGCTAGAAGGACCGGGGAGCTGTTTTTT. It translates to CVIVARRTGELFF.

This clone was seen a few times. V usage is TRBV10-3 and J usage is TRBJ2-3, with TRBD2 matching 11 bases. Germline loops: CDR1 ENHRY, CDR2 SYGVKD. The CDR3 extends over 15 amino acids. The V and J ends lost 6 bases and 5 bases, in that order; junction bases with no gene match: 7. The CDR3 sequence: CAIRSTSGGIDTQYF. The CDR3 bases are TGTGCCATCAGGTCCACTAGCGGGGGAATAGATACGCAGTATTTT.

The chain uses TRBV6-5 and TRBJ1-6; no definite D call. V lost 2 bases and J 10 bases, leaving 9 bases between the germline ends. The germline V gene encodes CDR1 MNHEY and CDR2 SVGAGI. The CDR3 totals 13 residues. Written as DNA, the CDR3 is TGTGCCAGCAGTTACAGGGAAGGATCACCCCTCCACTTT. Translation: CASSYREGSPLHF.

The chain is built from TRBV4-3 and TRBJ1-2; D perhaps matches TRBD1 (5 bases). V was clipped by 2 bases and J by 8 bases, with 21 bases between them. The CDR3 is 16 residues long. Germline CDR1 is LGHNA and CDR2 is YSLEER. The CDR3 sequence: CASSQLPGREMVGYTF. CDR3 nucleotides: TGCGCCAGCAGCCAACTGCCGGGCAGGGAGATGGTCGGCTACACCTTC.

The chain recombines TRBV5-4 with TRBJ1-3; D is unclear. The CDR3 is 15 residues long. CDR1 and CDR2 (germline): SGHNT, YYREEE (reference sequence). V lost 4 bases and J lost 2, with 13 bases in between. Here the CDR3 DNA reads TGTGCCAGCAGCGATGCAGCTACTACTGGAAACACCATATATTTT. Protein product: CASSDAATTGNTIYF.

In DNA, the CDR3 is TGTGCCAGCAGTGGATCGTCTTCCTACGAGCAGTACTTC. This translates into CASSGSSSYEQYF. The chain combines TRBV2 with TRBJ2-7; D is unresolved. CDR3 length: 13 residues. The germline V and J ends were trimmed by 4 bases and 1 base, with 8 bases remaining between them. Per the germline V gene, CDR1 is SNHLY and CDR2 is FYNNEI. Combining the CDR3 with reference TRBV2 and TRBJ2-7 gives the whole variable domain EPEVTQTPSHQVTQMGQEVILRCVPISNHLYFYWYRQILGQKVEFLVSFYNNEISEKSEIFDDQFSVERPDGSNFTLKIRSTKLEDSAMYFCASSGSSSYEQYFGPGTRLTVT.